The 10 T cell receptor beta chains below come from one sample, sequenced in a study of shared clonotypes between healthy human individuals. The naive CD8 fraction comprised CD45RO-negative cells positively selected for CCR7 and excluded terminally differentiated effector memory CD45RA+ cells. Assay: immunoSEQ multiplex PCR; the TCRdb copy retains only in-frame clones and omits some. This sample yields roughly 1,800,000 clones, of which about 95% are seen a single time; more than 0.95% belongs to the top ten. Sequenced sample: naive CD8+ T cells sorted from blood. Receptors were obtained from a man between 18 and 29 years old in good health.

The V gene is TRBV7-2, the J gene TRBJ1-5, with D unclear. Germline assignment: CDR1 SGHTA and CDR2 FQGNSA. V lost 1 base and J lost 0, with 7 bases in between. The CDR3 contains 15 residues. This chain's CDR3 is CASSLVPASNQPQHF. In DNA, the CDR3 is TGTGCCAGCAGCTTAGTACCGGCTAGCAATCAGCCCCAGCATTTT.

V and J are TRBV6-6 and TRBJ2-7, with 9 nucleotides matching TRBD1. With 6 bases clipped from V and 0 bases from J, the junction kept 3 bases outside the gene matches. CDR3 size: 14 residues. Germline-derived CDR1 and CDR2 are MNHNY and SVGAGI (reference sequence). CDR3 region: CASRRDRDSYEQYF. The CDR3, as DNA: TGTGCCAGCAGGCGGGACAGGGACTCCTACGAGCAGTACTTC.

The V call is TRBV7-9, the J call TRBJ2-2, with TRBD1 matching over 8 bases. Trimming cost V 4 bases and J 1 base; bases outside gene matches: 2. This CDR3 spans 15 amino acids. Germline V lookup: CDR1 SEHNR, CDR2 FQNEAQ (reference sequence). As DNA, the CDR3 is TGTGCCAGCAGCTCGGACAGGGTGAACACCGGGGAGCTGTTTTTT. It translates to CASSSDRVNTGELFF.

The chain employs TRBV28 and TRBJ2-7; D uncertain. Germline V gives CDR1 MDHEN, CDR2 SYDVKM. V dropped 3 bases and J dropped 3 bases, with 12 bases sitting between them. The CDR3 runs 14 residues. As DNA, the CDR3 is TGTGCCAGCAGTTTTGCCGGCGACATCTACGAGCAGTACTTC. Its protein is CASSFAGDIYEQYF.

The gene calls are TRBV19 and TRBJ2-1; the D is unclear. The CDR3 totals 12 residues. CDR1 LNHDA and CDR2 SQIVND come from the germline V gene (reference sequence). Trimming pared 7 bases from V and 2 bases from J, leaving 6 bases between. CDR3 nucleotides: TGTGCCAGTACAGATACCTACAATGAGCAGTTCTTC. It translates to CASTDTYNEQFF.

This chain connects TRBV6-6 to TRBJ2-1; TRBD2 matches 13 bases. The V gene's germline CDR1 is MNHNY and CDR2 SVGAGI (reference sequence). This CDR3 region has 14 residues. After removal of 5 bases from V and 10 bases from J, the junction contained 5 bases not matched to a gene. The CDR3 protein is CASSLGTSGMEQFF. The CDR3, as DNA: TGTGCCAGCAGTCTAGGGACTAGCGGGATGGAGCAGTTCTTC.

Of note for this clone: Other DNA sequences of this sample code for an identical CDR3. V and J are TRBV4-1 and TRBJ2-7; 7 bases align to TRBD1. From germline, CDR1 is MGHRA and CDR2 YSYEKL. V gave up 3 bases and J gave up 1 base; unmatched junction bases: 0. CDR3 length: 13 amino acids. As DNA, the CDR3 is TGCGCCAGCAGCCAGACAGGGTCCTACGAGCAGTACTTC. The encoded protein is CASSQTGSYEQYF.

CDR3 residues: CASSIWLAGASGANVLTF. CDR3 nucleotide sequence: TGTGCCAGTAGTATCTGGCTAGCGGGGGCTTCTGGGGCCAACGTCCTGACTTTC. The gene calls are TRBV19 and TRBJ2-6, with 10 bases that match TRBD2. After removal of 3 bases from V and 1 base from J, the junction contained 6 bases not matched to a gene. This CDR3 contains 18 residues. Germline CDR1 is LNHDA and CDR2 is SQIVND (reference sequence).

The sample holds one count of this clone. This chain's CDR3 is CASSPGQGRIGELFF. The CDR3 DNA is TGTGCCAGCAGCCCGGGACAGGGAAGGATCGGGGAGCTGTTTTTT. This chain links TRBV11-2 with TRBJ2-2; 9 nucleotides align to TRBD1. Germline CDR1 SGHAT, CDR2 FQNNGV. The CDR3 is made up of 15 amino acids. V lost 5 bases to trimming and J lost 7 bases; unmatched junction nucleotides: 8.

V gene TRBV7-9 combines with J gene TRBJ2-5, with D perhaps being TRBD1 or TRBD2 (5 bases each). V gave up 2 bases and J gave up 4 bases, with 11 bases separating them. From germline, CDR1 is SEHNR and CDR2 FQNEAQ (reference sequence). The CDR3 extends over 14 amino acids. The CDR3 is CASSLRDPGETQYF. CDR3 nucleotides: TGTGCCAGCAGCTTACGGGACCCAGGAGAGACCCAGTACTTC. The entire variable domain, with the rest obtained from reference TRBV7-9 and TRBJ2-5, is as follows: DTGVSQNPRHKITKRGQNVTFRCDPISEHNRLYWYRQTLGQGPEFLTYFQNEAQLEKSRLLSDRFSAERPKGSFSTLEIQRTEQGDSAMYLCASSLRDPGETQYFGPGTRLLVL.